Sequencing of this TCR beta chain was carried out in a study of blood T cell repertoires in COVID-19. Study summary: Spain, Italy and the United States supplied samples that represented acute and convalescent COVID-19.

Germline-derived CDR1 and CDR2 are SNHLY and FYNNEI. The CDR3 has 14 amino acids. Trimming took 6 bases from V and 1 from J, leaving 12 bases between them. The sample holds a few counts of this clone. In the authors' workflow: Reference gene primers were amplified, and this amplification served to estimate nucleated cell counts. Sequenced by immunoSEQ multiplex PCR; TCRdb stores in-frame clones only, minus some. D and trimming were read from the DNA, whereas the V and J calls and clone size are those reported in that table. This sample yields approximately 50,000 clones, of which about 86% are seen a single time; 4% belongs to the top ten.

This sequence joins TRBV2 and TRBJ2-5; a weak D match, TRBD1 (5 bases). The TCR originated in a man aged 45-65 years with acute or convalescent COVID-19. The source material was peripheral blood. CDR3 sequence reads: CASRPWTTQETQYF. The CDR3 nucleotides read TGTGCCAGCAGACCTTGGACAACCCAAGAGACCCAGTACTTC.